A selection of T cell receptor beta chains follows, all from one sample in a study of early T cells in non-severe SARS-CoV-2 infection. TCRdb called the 5' RACE reads again in MiXCR, with one record for every CDR3 protein. The sample has some 45,000 distinct CDR3 sequences; less than 8.5% are singletons. Sequenced sample: whole blood. These receptors all come from an adult who was a healthcare worker with PCR-confirmed SARS-CoV-2 infection or an uninfected control (not recorded which). Both conserved end residues are trimmed from each CDR3.

J | length | V | CDR3
TRBJ2-3 | 15 | TRBV18 | ASSPPSPSGGSDTQY
TRBJ1-1 | 11 | TRBV28 | ASSLRGVTEAF
TRBJ2-7 | 12 | TRBV2 | ASSATGMGYEQY
TRBJ2-7 | 9 | TRBV7-9 | ASSQAYEQY
TRBJ2-2 | 12 | TRBV12-5 | ASGFPGGGGELF
TRBJ2-7 | 13 | TRBV6-2/TRBV6-3 | ASSYIAGDVDEQY
TRBJ2-3 | 15 | TRBV18 | ASSPPGTRSITDTQY
TRBJ2-7 | 10 | TRBV5-1 | ASSLGGDEQY
TRBJ2-5 | 13 | TRBV5-5 | ASSSYSGLGETQY
TRBJ1-5 | 12 | TRBV10-3 | AICEKGEDQPQH
TRBJ1-5 | 13 | TRBV1 | TSSGTGGEDQPQH
TRBJ2-2 | 13 | TRBV27 | ASGLKRGGTGELF
TRBJ2-5 | 12 | TRBV27 | ASGAGGYQETQY
TRBJ1-4 | 12 | TRBV15 | ATSRGSDNEKLF
TRBJ2-7 | 12 | TRBV3-1 | ASSQYVSSYEQY
TRBJ2-7 | 13 | TRBV27 | ASSLLGGLSYEQY
TRBJ2-1 | 14 | TRBV20-1 | SATRPGLAAGNEQF
TRBJ1-5 | 14 | TRBV19 | ASSIEGTTWLQPQH
TRBJ2-2 | 12 | TRBV29-1 | SVDSPLGTGELF
TRBJ2-5 | 13 | TRBV6-6 | ASSHTRGGQETQY
TRBJ2-3 | 13 | TRBV20-1 | SARPGGGSGDTQY
TRBJ2-1 | 12 | TRBV20-1 | SARVGGSYNEQF
TRBJ2-1 | 14 | TRBV25-1 | ASSGDYWASNNEQF
TRBJ1-1 | 12 | TRBV6-5 | ASSYLPILAEAF
TRBJ1-4 | 12 | TRBV29-1 | SVEDRGGREKLF
TRBJ2-3 | 14 | TRBV18 | ASSPPAGGPADTQY
TRBJ2-1 | 14 | TRBV18 | ASSLSSSRVHNEQF
TRBJ1-2 | 14 | TRBV3-1 | ASSQPSARAGYGYT
TRBJ2-3 | 16 | TRBV4-3 | ASSQRGAGVESTDTQY
TRBJ2-4 | 13 | TRBV20-1 | SAVLQGVAKNIQY
TRBJ1-6 | 12 | TRBV4-1 | ASSHPTDNSPLH
TRBJ2-2 | 11 | TRBV7-7 | AVFSVNTGELF
TRBJ2-7 | 11 | TRBV7-8 | ASSLVGVNEQY
TRBJ2-7 | 15 | TRBV21-1 | ASSTAGWTADSYEQY
TRBJ2-7 | 11 | TRBV5-6 | ASSFVSSYEQY
TRBJ2-7 | 11 | TRBV5-6 | ASSLGGTDEQY
TRBJ1-1 | 12 | TRBV7-3 | ASSLSGVGTEVF
TRBJ2-7 | 12 | TRBV28 | ASNSGDNSYEQY
TRBJ1-1 | 13 | TRBV6-5 | ASSYVDGINTEAF
TRBJ2-4 | 16 | TRBV19 | ASSPLIGPGLAKNIQY
TRBJ2-7 | 12 | TRBV6-2/TRBV6-3 | ASNPTGRRVEQY
TRBJ2-6 | 14 | TRBV5-1 | ASRGQVISGANVLT
TRBJ1-5 | 16 | TRBV4-2 | ASSQDSRRDGHYQPQH
TRBJ1-6 | 10 | TRBV7-9 | ASSPESSPLH
TRBJ2-4 | 13 | TRBV4-2 | ASSQDLTQKNIQY
TRBJ2-7 | 11 | TRBV30 | ACVRGARYEQY
TRBJ2-7 | 9 | TRBV6-2/TRBV6-3 | ASWGSYEQY
TRBJ2-5 | 12 | TRBV10-3 | AISLGGSGETQY
TRBJ2-2 | 15 | TRBV2 | ASSGWNSPVNTGELF
TRBJ2-5 | 10 | TRBV27 | ASMGRQETQY
TRBJ2-1 | 13 | TRBV14 | ASSQQGISYNEQF
TRBJ2-3 | 15 | TRBV2 | ASSDTTGKGGTDTQY
TRBJ2-5 | 10 | TRBV6-2/TRBV6-3 | ASSYAIETQY
TRBJ1-6 | 10 | TRBV28 | ASSSGNSPLH
TRBJ2-7 | 13 | TRBV4-3 | ASSQEPGSSYEQY